These 17 T cell receptor beta chains were sequenced from one sample in a study of preoperative IRX-2 immunotherapy in early breast cancer. Treatment defined: preoperative locoregional IRX-2 cytokine immunotherapy. Libraries were prepared by immunoSEQ multiplex PCR; TCRdb keeps only in-frame clonotypes and omits some of them. The sample includes about 3,500 clones, 75% to 90% of them seen just once. This specimen consisted of tumor tissue, obtained before IRX-2 immunotherapy. These receptors all stem from a human donor with breast cancer.

The chain links TRBV28 to TRBJ1-6; TRBD1 aligns across 11 bases. Trimming removed 3 bases from V and 7 bases from J; junction bases left unmatched: 20. The CDR3 runs 21 residues. CDR1 and CDR2 from the germline V gene are MDHEN and SYDVKM. The CDR3 spells CASSFRGYTFFGTGGNSPLHF. CDR3 nucleotide sequence: TGTGCCAGCAGTTTTAGGGGATACACCTTCTTCGGGACAGGGGGGAATTCACCCCTCCACTTT. The whole variable domain, remainder taken from reference TRBV28 and TRBJ1-6, is DVKVTQSSRYLVKRTGEKVFLECVQDMDHENMFWYRQDPGLGLRLIYFSYDVKMKEKGDIPEGYSVSREKKERFSLILESASTNQTSMYLCASSFRGYTFFGTGGNSPLHFGNGTRLTVT.

This rearrangement joins TRBV6-8 to TRBJ1-5; D gene ambiguous. V was shortened by 2 bases and J by 0 bases, with 11 bases between the two germline ends. The germline V gene has CDR1 MNHGY and CDR2 SAAAGT. The CDR3 is 16 residues long. CDR3 DNA: TGTGCCAGCAGTTACCCCACCTACAGTAGCAATCAGCCCCAGCATTTT. Its translation: CASSYPTYSSNQPQHF.

This chain uses TRBV11-3 with TRBJ2-5; 8 bases are a match to TRBD1. CDR3 length: 14 residues. Germline CDR1 reads SGHNT; CDR2 reads YENEEA. V was clipped by 3 bases and J by 2 bases; unmatched bases: 2. Here the CDR3 DNA reads TGTGCCAGCAGCTTTACAGGGGGTCAAGAGACCCAGTACTTC. Protein: CASSFTGGQETQYF. Full variable domain (rest looked up from reference TRBV11-3 and TRBJ2-5): EAGVVQSPRYKIIEKKQPVAFWCNPISGHNTLYWYLQNLGQGPELLIRYENEEAVDDSQLPKDRFSAERLKGVDSTLKIQPAELGDSAVYLCASSFTGGQETQYFGPGTRLLVL.

The chain employs TRBV1 and TRBJ2-1; the table gives TRBD1 as D, unverified against the DNA. TRBV1 is a documented pseudogene. CDR3 size: 17 residues. CDR3 loop: CASSLNPPGQAYNEQFF. The CDR3 bases are TGCGCCAGCAGCCTAAACCCTCCGGGACAGGCCTACAATGAGCAGTTCTTC.

The chain is built from TRBV11-3 and TRBJ1-4; TRBD1 matches at 7 bases. Germline CDR1 is SGHNT and CDR2 is YENEEA. Trimming at V came to 2 bases and at J to 6 bases, leaving 9 bases not matched to a gene. The CDR3 has 16 amino acids. The CDR3 DNA reads TGTGCCAGCAGCTTATTTGGGCAGGGGGAGGATGAAAAACTGTTTTTT. This translates into CASSLFGQGEDEKLFF.

The genes are TRBV30 and TRBJ1-1; D gene ambiguous. Trimming removed 6 bases at V and 6 bases at J, with 20 bases between. There are 14 residues in the CDR3. The germline gives CDR1 GTSNPN, CDR2 SVGIG (reference sequence). The CDR3 loop is CACPGYRGRAEAFF. CDR3 nucleotide sequence: TGTGCCTGTCCGGGTTACCGAGGGAGGGCTGAAGCTTTCTTT.

V usage is TRBV19 and J usage is TRBJ1-1; possible D gene TRBD1, 5 bases. The germline V and J ends were trimmed by 3 bases and 3 bases, with 11 bases remaining between them. The CDR3 consists of 14 residues. The germline CDR1 and CDR2 sequences are LNHDA and SQIVND (reference sequence). CDR3 in DNA: TGTGCCAGTAGTATTGGCCAGGGCTACACTGAAGCTTTCTTT. Protein product: CASSIGQGYTEAFF.

The table lists this clone with a few counts. The chain recombines TRBV11-3 with TRBJ1-5, with 7 bases lining up with TRBD1. Germline V gene lookup returns CDR1 SGHNT and CDR2 YENEEA. Trimming took 7 bases from V and 6 from J; bases not matched to a gene: 18. This CDR3 comprises 17 residues. The CDR3, as DNA: TGTGCCAGCAAAGGACAGGCCGGACTCGACTCGACTCAGCCCCAGCATTTT. It translates to CASKGQAGLDSTQPQHF.

This clone was counted once. V usage is TRBV19 and J usage is TRBJ1-4; 8 bases fit TRBD1. CDR1 is LNHDA and CDR2 is SQIVND in the germline V gene (reference sequence). CDR3 size: 14 residues. J gave up 5 bases and V 6 bases, and 5 bases lay outside the gene matches. This CDR3 reads CASSWDRINEKLFF. The DNA of the CDR3 is TGTGCCAGTAGCTGGGACAGGATAAATGAAAAACTGTTTTTT.

This chain joins TRBV10-1 and TRBJ2-3; 8 bases match TRBD1. The germline CDR1 and CDR2 sequences are WNHNN and SYGVQD (reference sequence). V trimming: 5 bases; J trimming: 5 bases; junction bases outside the gene matches: 6. The CDR3 loop spans 14 amino acids. CDR3 sequence reads: CASSSDRAEDTQYF. DNA for the CDR3: TGCGCCAGCAGTTCGGACAGGGCGGAAGATACGCAGTATTTT.

The V call is TRBV19, the J call TRBJ1-2; 7 nucleotides agree with TRBD1. There are 17 residues in the CDR3. Losses at the gene ends were 3 bases for V and 4 bases for J; bases not matched to a gene: 14. The germline V gene has CDR1 LNHDA and CDR2 SQIVND (reference sequence). The CDR3 here is CASSITSGTAAFYGYTF. The CDR3 region has the DNA TGTGCCAGTAGTATCACCTCCGGGACAGCGGCTTTCTATGGCTACACCTTC.

The chain joins TRBV15 to TRBJ1-3, with 7 positions matching TRBD1. Trimming cost V 6 bases and J 0 bases; bases outside gene matches: 11. The CDR3 sequence is 17 residues long. Germline-derived CDR1 and CDR2 are LNHNV and YYDKDF (reference sequence). CDR3 sequence reads: CATRNDRVRISGNTIYF. DNA of the CDR3: TGTGCCACCAGAAACGACAGGGTTCGAATCTCTGGAAACACCATATATTTT.

The chain joins TRBV30 to TRBJ2-7, with D perhaps matching TRBD1 (6 bases). Germline loops: CDR1 GTSNPN, CDR2 SVGIG (reference sequence). The CDR3 extends over 13 amino acids. V dropped 2 bases and J dropped 3 bases, with 11 bases sitting between them. CDR3 DNA sequence: TGTGCCTGGAGTAATCAGGACAGCTACGAGCAGTACTTC. Its translation is CAWSNQDSYEQYF.

The gene calls are TRBV5-1 and TRBJ2-7, with a possible D match to TRBD1 (5 bases). Germline CDR1 reads SGHRS; CDR2 reads YFSETQ. The CDR3 has 14 amino acids. The V end lost 2 bases, the J end lost 0 bases, and 9 bases lay between the germline ends. The CDR3 nucleotides are TGCGCCAGCAGCTTAGACAGTAGCTCCTACGAGCAGTACTTC. It codes for CASSLDSSSYEQYF.

The J gene is TRBJ1-1, the V gene TRBV25-1, with TRBD1 identical over 10 bases. Germline V gives CDR1 MGHDK, CDR2 SYGVNS. The trim removed 1 base at V and 7 bases at J, leaving 15 bases unmatched. This CDR3 comprises 18 residues. CDR3 sequence (DNA): TGTGCCAGCAGTGAATGGGCCGGGACAGGGGATTTAAGTGGTGAAGCTTTCTTT. It yields the protein CASSEWAGTGDLSGEAFF.

V is TRBV28 and J is TRBJ1-2, with 7 bases matching TRBD1. This CDR3 has 15 residues. V lost 7 bases to trimming and J lost 4 bases; unmatched junction nucleotides: 12. Germline V gene sequence: CDR1 MDHEN, CDR2 SYDVKM. Written as DNA, the CDR3 is TGTGCCAGCATTAGGGGACAGCTTCCAGGCTATGGCTACACCTTC. It codes for CASIRGQLPGYGYTF.

The V call is TRBV11-3, the J call TRBJ1-4; no reliable D call. V was trimmed by 1 base and J by 4 bases, leaving 7 bases between them. CDR1 is SGHNT, CDR2 YENEEA, per germline. This CDR3 spans 14 amino acids. Here the CDR3 reads CASSLGARNEKLFF. Written as DNA, the CDR3 is TGTGCCAGCAGCTTAGGGGCCCGTAATGAAAAACTGTTTTTT.